The clone carrying this T cell receptor beta chain was detected a few times. Here the CDR3 omits its conserved ending phenylalanine or tryptophan, so a read error is the likely source. No DNA is shown, since the ends of the CDR3 on it are uncertain; the CDR3 is the one TCRdb lists. These data belong to a study of blood T cell repertoires in COVID-19. Study context: The samples span acute and convalescent COVID-19 from the United States, Italy and Spain. PBMCs, B-cell-depleted T cells, or T cells were the source of the cDNA or gDNA that made up the material.

Germline lookup yields CDR1 SEHNR and CDR2 FQNEAQ (reference sequence). The CDR3 contains 14 residues when both ends are counted. Original processing methods: Amplification of reference gene primers was used by the study to estimate nucleated cell counts. The repertoire was sequenced with immunoSEQ multiplex PCR; TCRdb's copy has only in-frame clones and lacks some. That table supplies the V and J calls and clone size; D and trimming were determined from the DNA. The data contain tens of thousands of clones, about 91% of them singletons. The chain employs TRBV7-9 and TRBJ2-7; TRBD2 is the table's D call, not checked against the DNA. The specimen was peripheral blood. The clonotype originates from an elderly woman with active or convalescent COVID-19. This chain's CDR3 is CASSLAASGRPRRL.